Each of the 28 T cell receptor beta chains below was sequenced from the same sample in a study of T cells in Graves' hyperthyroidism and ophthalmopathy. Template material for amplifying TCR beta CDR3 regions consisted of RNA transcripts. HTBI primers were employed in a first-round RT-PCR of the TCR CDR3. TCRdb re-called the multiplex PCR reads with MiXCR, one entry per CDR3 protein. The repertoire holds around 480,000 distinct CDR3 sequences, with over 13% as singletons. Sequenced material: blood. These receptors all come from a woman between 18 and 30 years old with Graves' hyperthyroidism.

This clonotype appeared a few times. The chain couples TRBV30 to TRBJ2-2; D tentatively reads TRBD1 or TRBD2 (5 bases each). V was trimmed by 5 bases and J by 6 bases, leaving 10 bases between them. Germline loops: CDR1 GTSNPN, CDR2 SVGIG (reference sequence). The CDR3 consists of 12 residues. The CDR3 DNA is TGTGCCTGGGCACGGGGACCCGGGGAGCTGTTTTTT. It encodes CAWARGPGELFF.

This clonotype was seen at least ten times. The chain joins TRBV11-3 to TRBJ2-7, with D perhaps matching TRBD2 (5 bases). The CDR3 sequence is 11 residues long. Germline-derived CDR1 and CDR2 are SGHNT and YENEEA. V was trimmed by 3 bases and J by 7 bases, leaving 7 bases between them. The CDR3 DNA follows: TGTGCCAGCAGCTTCACGGGGGAGCAGTACTTC. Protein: CASSFTGEQYF. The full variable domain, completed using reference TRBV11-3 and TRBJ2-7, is EAGVVQSPRYKIIEKKQPVAFWCNPISGHNTLYWYLQNLGQGPELLIRYENEEAVDDSQLPKDRFSAERLKGVDSTLKIQPAELGDSAVYLCASSFTGEQYFGPGTRLTVT.

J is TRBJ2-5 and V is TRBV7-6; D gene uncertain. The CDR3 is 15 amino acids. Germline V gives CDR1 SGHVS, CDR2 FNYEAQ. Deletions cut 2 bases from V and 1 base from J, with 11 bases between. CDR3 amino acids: CASSLSSLGQETQYF. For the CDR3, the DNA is TGTGCCAGCAGCTTATCGTCGCTCGGCCAAGAGACCCAGTACTTC.

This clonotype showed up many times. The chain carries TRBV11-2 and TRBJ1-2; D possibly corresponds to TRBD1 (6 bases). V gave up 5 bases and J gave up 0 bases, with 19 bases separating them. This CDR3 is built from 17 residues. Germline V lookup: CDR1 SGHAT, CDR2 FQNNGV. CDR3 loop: CASSAVPGQATNYGYTF. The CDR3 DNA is TGTGCCAGCAGCGCCGTTCCGGGACAAGCAACTAACTATGGCTACACCTTC.

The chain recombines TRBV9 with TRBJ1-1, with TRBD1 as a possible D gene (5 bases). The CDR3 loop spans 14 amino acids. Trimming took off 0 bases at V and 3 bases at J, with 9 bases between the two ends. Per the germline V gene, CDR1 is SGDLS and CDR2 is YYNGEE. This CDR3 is CASSVAGGDTEAFF. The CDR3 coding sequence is TGTGCCAGCAGCGTAGCGGGGGGGGACACTGAAGCTTTCTTT.

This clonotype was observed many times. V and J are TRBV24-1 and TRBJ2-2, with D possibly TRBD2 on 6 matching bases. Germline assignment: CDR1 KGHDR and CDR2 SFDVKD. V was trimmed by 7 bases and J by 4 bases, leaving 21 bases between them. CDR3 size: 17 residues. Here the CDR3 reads CATSRSGEHGGTGELFF. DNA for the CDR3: TGTGCCACCAGCCGTAGCGGTGAGCACGGGGGCACCGGGGAGCTGTTTTTT.

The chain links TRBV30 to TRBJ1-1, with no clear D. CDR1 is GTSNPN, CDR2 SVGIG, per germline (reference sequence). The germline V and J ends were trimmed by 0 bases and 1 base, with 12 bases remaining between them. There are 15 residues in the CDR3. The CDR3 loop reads CAWSVLGLANTEAFF. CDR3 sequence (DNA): TGTGCCTGGAGTGTCTTAGGTTTGGCGAACACTGAAGCTTTCTTT.

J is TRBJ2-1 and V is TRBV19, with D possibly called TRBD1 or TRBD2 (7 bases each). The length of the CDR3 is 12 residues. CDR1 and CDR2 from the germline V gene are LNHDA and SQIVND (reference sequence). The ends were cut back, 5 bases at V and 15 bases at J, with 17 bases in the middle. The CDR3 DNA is TGTGCCAGTAGTTTGCAGGGGGAGGGCCGGTTCTTC. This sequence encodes CASSLQGEGRFF.

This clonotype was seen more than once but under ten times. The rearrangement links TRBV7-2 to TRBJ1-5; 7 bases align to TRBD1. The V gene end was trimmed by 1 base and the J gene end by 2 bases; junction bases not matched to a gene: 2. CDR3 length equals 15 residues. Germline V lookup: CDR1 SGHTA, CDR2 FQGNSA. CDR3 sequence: CASSLETGRNQPQHF. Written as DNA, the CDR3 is TGTGCCAGCAGCTTAGAGACAGGGCGCAATCAGCCCCAGCATTTT.

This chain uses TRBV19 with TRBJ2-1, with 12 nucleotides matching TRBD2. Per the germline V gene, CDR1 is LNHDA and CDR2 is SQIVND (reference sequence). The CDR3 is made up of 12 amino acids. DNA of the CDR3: TGTTCGACTAGCGGGAGTAGTAATGAGCAGTTCTTC. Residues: CSTSGSSNEQFF.

CDR3 in DNA: TGTGCCAGCAGCTTAAGAGGGGGGAACCCGAACACTGAAGCTTTCTTT. Its protein is CASSLRGGNPNTEAFF. The chain carries TRBV7-3 and TRBJ1-1, with D maybe TRBD1 (6 bases). This CDR3 is 16 amino acids long. Trimming removed 1 base at V and 1 base at J, with 13 bases between. Germline values: CDR1 SGHTA, CDR2 FQGTGA. The entire variable domain, with the rest obtained from reference TRBV7-3 and TRBJ1-1, is as follows: GAGVSQTPSNKVTEKGKYVELRCDPISGHTALYWYRQSLGQGPEFLIYFQGTGAADDSGLPNDRFFAVRPEGSVSTLKIQRTERGDSAVYLCASSLRGGNPNTEAFFGQGTRLTVV.

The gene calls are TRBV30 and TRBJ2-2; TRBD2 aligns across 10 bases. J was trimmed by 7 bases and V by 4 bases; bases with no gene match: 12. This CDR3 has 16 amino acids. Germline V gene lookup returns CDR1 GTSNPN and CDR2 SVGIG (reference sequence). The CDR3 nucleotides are TGTGCCTGGACCCAAGAAGCGGGAGGGCGCGGCGGGGAGCTGTTTTTT. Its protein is CAWTQEAGGRGGELFF.

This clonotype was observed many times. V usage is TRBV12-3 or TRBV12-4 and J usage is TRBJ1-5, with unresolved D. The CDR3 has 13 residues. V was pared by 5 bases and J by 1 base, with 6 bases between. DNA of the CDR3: TGTGCCAGCAGTATTTTGAGCAATCAGCCCCAGCATTTT. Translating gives CASSILSNQPQHF.

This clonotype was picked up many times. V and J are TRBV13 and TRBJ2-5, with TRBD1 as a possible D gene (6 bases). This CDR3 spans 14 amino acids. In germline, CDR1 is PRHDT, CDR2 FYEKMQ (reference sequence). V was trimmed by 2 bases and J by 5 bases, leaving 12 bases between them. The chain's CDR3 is CASSLKQGWETQYF. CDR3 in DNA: TGTGCCAGCAGCTTAAAGCAGGGGTGGGAGACCCAGTACTTC.

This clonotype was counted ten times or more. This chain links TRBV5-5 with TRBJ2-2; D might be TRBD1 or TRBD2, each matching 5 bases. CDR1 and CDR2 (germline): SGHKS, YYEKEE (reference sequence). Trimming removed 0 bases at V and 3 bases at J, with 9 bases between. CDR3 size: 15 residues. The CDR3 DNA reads TGTGCCAGCAGCTTGGGGGGACGCGACACCGGGGAGCTGTTTTTT. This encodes CASSLGGRDTGELFF.

The CDR3, as DNA: TGTGCCAGCAGACAGGGGGCGGATGAAAAACTGTTTTTT. Translated, it gives CASRQGADEKLFF. The chain uses TRBV11-1 and TRBJ1-4, with 9 nucleotides matching TRBD1. The J segment lost 6 bases and the V segment lost 6 bases, leaving 2 bases of the junction unmatched. Germline loops: CDR1 SGHAT, CDR2 FQDESV (reference sequence). The CDR3 consists of 13 residues.

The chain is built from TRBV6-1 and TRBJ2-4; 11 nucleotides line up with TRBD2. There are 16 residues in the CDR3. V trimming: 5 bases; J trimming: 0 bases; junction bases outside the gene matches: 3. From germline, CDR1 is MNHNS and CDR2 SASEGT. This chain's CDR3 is CASSPGLAVAKNIQYF. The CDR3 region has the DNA TGTGCCAGCAGTCCGGGACTAGCGGTAGCCAAAAACATTCAGTACTTC.

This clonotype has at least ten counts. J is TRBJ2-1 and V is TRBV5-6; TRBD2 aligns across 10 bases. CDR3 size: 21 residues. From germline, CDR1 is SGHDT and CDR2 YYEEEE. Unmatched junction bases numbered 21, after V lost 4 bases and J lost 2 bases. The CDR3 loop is CASSPTRQGGSGLAPYNEQFF. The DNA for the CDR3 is TGTGCCAGCAGCCCAACTCGACAGGGCGGATCGGGACTAGCGCCCTACAATGAGCAGTTCTTC.

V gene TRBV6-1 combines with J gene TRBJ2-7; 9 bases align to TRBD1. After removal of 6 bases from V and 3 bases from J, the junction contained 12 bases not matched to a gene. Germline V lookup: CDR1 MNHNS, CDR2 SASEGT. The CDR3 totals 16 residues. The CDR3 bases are TGTGCCAGCAGAGACACAGGGGGCGGCATGAGCTACGAGCAGTACTTC. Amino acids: CASRDTGGGMSYEQYF.

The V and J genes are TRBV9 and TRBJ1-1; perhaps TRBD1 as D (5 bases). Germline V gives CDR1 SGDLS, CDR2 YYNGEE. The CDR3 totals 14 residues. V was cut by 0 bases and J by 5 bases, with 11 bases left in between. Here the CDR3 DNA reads TGTGCCAGCAGCGTAGCCGGGACTGAGACTGAAGCTTTCTTT. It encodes CASSVAGTETEAFF.

The CDR3 DNA sequence: TGTGCCAGCAGCGTAGAAGGGGGAGACCCCTACAATGAGCAGTTCTTC. It specifies CASSVEGGDPYNEQFF. The V and J genes are TRBV9 and TRBJ2-1, with D possibly TRBD1 on 6 matching bases. Looked up from germline, CDR1 is SGDLS and CDR2 is YYNGEE. V gave up 0 bases and J gave up 2 bases, with 12 bases separating them. The CDR3 runs 16 residues.

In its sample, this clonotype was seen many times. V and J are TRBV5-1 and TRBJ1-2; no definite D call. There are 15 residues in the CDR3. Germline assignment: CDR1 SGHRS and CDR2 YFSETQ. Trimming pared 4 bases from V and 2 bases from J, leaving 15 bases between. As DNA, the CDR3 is TGCGCCAGCAGCGGATCAGGACTCGTGAACTATGGCTACACCTTC. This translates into CASSGSGLVNYGYTF.

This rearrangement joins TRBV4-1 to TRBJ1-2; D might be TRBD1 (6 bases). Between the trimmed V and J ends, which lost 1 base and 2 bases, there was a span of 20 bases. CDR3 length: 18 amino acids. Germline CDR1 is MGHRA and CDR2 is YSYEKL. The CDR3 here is CASSQGEARTALNYGYTF. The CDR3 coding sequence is TGCGCCAGCAGCCAAGGGGAGGCCAGGACAGCACTAAACTATGGCTACACCTTC.

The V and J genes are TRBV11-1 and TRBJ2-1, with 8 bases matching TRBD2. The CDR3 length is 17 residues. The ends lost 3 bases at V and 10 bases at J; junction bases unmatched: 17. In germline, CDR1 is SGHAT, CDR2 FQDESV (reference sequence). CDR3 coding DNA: TGTGCCAGCAGCTTTGGGATAGCGGGATTTGGGGGTAGGGAGCAGTTCTTC. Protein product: CASSFGIAGFGGREQFF.

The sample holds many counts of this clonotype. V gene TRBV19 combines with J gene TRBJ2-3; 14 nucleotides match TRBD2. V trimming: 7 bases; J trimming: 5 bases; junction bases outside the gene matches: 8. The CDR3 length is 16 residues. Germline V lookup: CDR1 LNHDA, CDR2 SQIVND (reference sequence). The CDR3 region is CASKTTGLAGEDTQYF. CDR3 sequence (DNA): TGTGCCAGTAAGACGACGGGACTAGCGGGAGAAGATACGCAGTATTTT.

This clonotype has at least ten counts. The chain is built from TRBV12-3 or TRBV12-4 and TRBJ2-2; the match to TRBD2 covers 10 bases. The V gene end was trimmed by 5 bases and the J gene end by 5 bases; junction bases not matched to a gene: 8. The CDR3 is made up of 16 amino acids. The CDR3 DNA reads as TGTGCCAGCAGTGGTAGCGGGAGGCCCACGACCGGGGAGCTGTTTTTT. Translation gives CASSGSGRPTTGELFF.

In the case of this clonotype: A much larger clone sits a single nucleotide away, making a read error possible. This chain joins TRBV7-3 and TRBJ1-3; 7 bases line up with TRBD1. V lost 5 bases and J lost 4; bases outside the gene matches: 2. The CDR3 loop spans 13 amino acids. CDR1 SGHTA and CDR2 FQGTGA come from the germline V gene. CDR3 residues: CASSTDRGNTIYF. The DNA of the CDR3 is TGTGCCAGCAGCACGGACAGGGGAAACACCATATATTTT.

CDR3 loop: CASSVGLGFEPYYGYTF. The CDR3 coding sequence is TGTGCCAGCAGCGTAGGGCTAGGATTCGAGCCTTACTATGGCTACACCTTC. The genes are TRBV9 and TRBJ1-2; D unresolved. Trimming cost V 0 bases and J 3 bases, with 18 bases left between them. This CDR3 contains 17 residues. Per germline, CDR1 SGDLS and CDR2 YYNGEE.